The 9 T cell receptor beta chains listed next were all sequenced from one sample in a study of CXCR3-negative and CXCR3-positive naive CD8 T cells. The authors made the TRB cDNA libraries by 5' RACE using UMI labels. For each CDR3 protein, TCRdb gives one entry from its re-call of the 5' RACE reads, without DNA. The sample shows around 57,000 distinct CDR3 sequences, and 23% sits with its ten largest clones. Material: memory CD8+ T cells from blood. The receptors were gathered from a human donor in good health. Some clones in this sample may be carry-over from other donors' samples.

The J gene is TRBJ2-5, the V gene TRBV7-6; TCRdb returns TRBD2, unconfirmable since there is no DNA. The V gene's germline CDR1 is SGHVS and CDR2 FNYEAQ. CDR3 size: 14 residues. CDR3 loop: CASSFSGGVETQYF.

The chain couples TRBV29-1 to TRBJ2-1; the TCRdb D gene call, TRBD1, has no DNA to confirm it. The germline V gene encodes CDR1 SQVTM and CDR2 ANQGSEA. CDR3 length equals 13 residues. This CDR3 reads CSVEDRAGDGQFF.

This chain joins TRBV12-3 or TRBV12-4 and TRBJ1-2. The CDR3 is made up of 13 amino acids. The CDR3 loop is CASSRDVVWGYTF.

V usage is TRBV7-9 and J usage is TRBJ1-6. Germline V lookup: CDR1 SEHNR, CDR2 FQNEAQ (reference sequence). The CDR3 length is 12 residues. CDR3 residues: CASSLGESPLHF.

The J gene is TRBJ2-1, the V gene TRBV20-1; TCRdb names TRBD2, which stays unverified in the absence of DNA. Germline CDR1 DFQATT, CDR2 SNEGSKA (reference sequence). This CDR3 contains 14 residues. This CDR3 reads CSARGGSGSWEQFF.

This chain joins TRBV29-1 and TRBJ1-3; checking the TCRdb D call of TRBD1 is not possible without DNA. The CDR3 is 14 residues long. Germline CDR1 is SQVTM and CDR2 is ANQGSEA. The CDR3 sequence: CSVARDGSGSTIYF.

The chain recombines TRBV7-2 with TRBJ1-1; TCRdb selects TRBD1, and the lack of DNA leaves this call unchecked. Germline values: CDR1 SGHTA, CDR2 FQGNSA. This CDR3 has 14 amino acids. CDR3 residues: CASSLALQGAGAFF.

This chain joins TRBV29-1 and TRBJ2-7; with no DNA, the TCRdb D assignment of TRBD1 cannot be verified. The germline V gene has CDR1 SQVTM and CDR2 ANQGSEA. The CDR3 consists of 15 residues. Here the CDR3 reads CSVELQGATYYEQYF.

This rearrangement joins TRBV30 to TRBJ1-5. CDR3 length equals 14 residues. CDR1 and CDR2 (germline): GTSNPN, SVGIG (reference sequence). The CDR3 protein is CAWSVGKEFQPQHF.